Listed below are T cell receptor beta chains from one sample, sequenced in a study of blood T cell repertoires in COVID-19. Profiled with immunoSEQ multiplex PCR; TCRdb holds only in-frame clones, not every one. Among about 170,000 clones listed, approximately 82% were seen once. The sample consisted of peripheral blood. Source of these receptors: a woman older than 75 with active or convalescent COVID-19. Both conserved end residues are part of each CDR3. The D gene is left open where the match is weak. Clone size is shown for a subset of rows, as once, few, many or a class of expanded clone.

d_call clone_size j_call v_call cdr3_nt cdr3_aa
- - TRBJ1-5 TRBV28 TGTGCCAGCAGCTCCCGATGGGGCGAGGATCAGCCCCAGCATTTT CASSSRWGEDQPQHF
TRBD1 - TRBJ2-7 TRBV27 TGTGCCAGCAGTTTATGGCAGGGGGATCCCTACGAGCAGTACTTC CASSLWQGDPYEQYF
- - TRBJ2-5 TRBV5-4 TGTGCCAGCAGCTTGATCGGGATCCAAGAGACCCAGTACTTC CASSLIGIQETQYF
- - TRBJ1-1 TRBV18 TGTGCCAGCTCACCCCCCGCCCCCCGACAAGGAGAAGCTTTCTTT CASSPPAPRQGEAFF
- once TRBJ1-1 TRBV5-1 TGCGCCAGCAGAGACAGGTTGAACACTGAAGCTTTCTTT CASRDRLNTEAFF
TRBD1 - TRBJ1-2 TRBV5-1 TGCGCCAGCAGCTTGGACGCAGGGGGAGGCTACACCTTC CASSLDAGGGYTF
- - TRBJ1-2 TRBV5-1 TGCGCCAGCCGAATCACCTTGGACTATAACTATGGCTACACCTTC CASRITLDYNYGYTF
- - TRBJ1-5 TRBV7-2 TGTGCCAGCAGCCCCCAGGGGTTGAGCAATCAGCCCCAGCATTTT CASSPQGLSNQPQHF
TRBD2 - TRBJ2-2 TRBV2 TGTGCCAGCAGTCAGCGGGAGTTAAACACCGGGGAGCTGTTTTTT CASSQRELNTGELFF
- - TRBJ1-1 TRBV7-3 TGTGCCAGCAGCCCAAAACTAGTGGCTGAAGCTTTCTTT CASSPKLVAEAFF
- once TRBJ2-1 TRBV11-3 TGTGCCAGCAGCTTAGTCCCCAGCAATGAGCAGTTCTTC CASSLVPSNEQFF
- - TRBJ1-5 TRBV6-2/TRBV6-3 TGTGCCAGCAGTTACGTCCAGGCGAGTCAGCCCCAGCATTTT CASSYVQASQPQHF
TRBD2 - TRBJ2-1 TRBV5-1 TGCGCCAGCAGCACCTTAACTAGCGGTCTGTACAATGAGCAGTTCTTC CASSTLTSGLYNEQFF
TRBD2 - TRBJ2-1 TRBV19 TGTGCCAGTAGTAGCGGGAGGTCCCGCTCCTACAATGAGCAGTTCTTC CASSSGRSRSYNEQFF
- once TRBJ2-5 TRBV12-3/TRBV12-4 TGTGCCAGCAGCCATGCAGGTCAAGAGACCCAGTACTTC CASSHAGQETQYF
- - TRBJ1-1 TRBV5-1 TGCGCCAGCAGCCCCCAGGGTCTTGAAGCTTTCTTT CASSPQGLEAFF
TRBD1 - TRBJ1-1 TRBV5-5 TGTGCCAGCAGCGCCGGGACAGGTTGGGTGAACACTGAAGCTTTCTTT CASSAGTGWVNTEAFF
- - TRBJ2-3 TRBV15 TGTGCCACCAGCAGAGATCTTGGACTACGCACAGATACGCAGTATTTT CATSRDLGLRTDTQYF
TRBD2 once TRBJ2-5 TRBV11-3 TGTGCCAGCAGCCCCGGGGTGGGACTAGTGGAGACCCAGTACTTC CASSPGVGLVETQYF
TRBD2 - TRBJ2-7 TRBV5-1 TGCGCCAGCAGCCGAGCGGGAGGGCCTTACGAGCAGTACTTC CASSRAGGPYEQYF
TRBD2 once TRBJ2-7 TRBV5-1 TGCGCCAGCAGCTTGGCGGGGACTAGTAATTACGAGCAGTACTTC CASSLAGTSNYEQYF
- few TRBJ1-2 TRBV7-9 TGTGCCAGCAGCTTAGCGGGGGCCACGGGCAGCCCAGGGCGCTATGGCTACACCTTC CASSLAGATGSPGRYGYTF
- - TRBJ1-2 TRBV25-1 TGTGCCAGCAGTGTCCTCAGTGGCTACACCTTC CASSVLSGYTF
- - TRBJ2-7 TRBV28 TGTGCCAGCAGGACGGGGTACAGCTCCTACGAGCAGTACTTC CASRTGYSSYEQYF
TRBD1 - TRBJ1-1 TRBV19 TGTGCCAGCTCTTCGGACAGGGTAACTGAAGCTTTCTTT CASSSDRVTEAFF
TRBD1 - TRBJ2-3 TRBV5-1 TGCGCCAGCAGCCTTCGGACAGGGGGGCTCGGGGATACGCAGTATTTT CASSLRTGGLGDTQYF
- - TRBJ2-3 TRBV4-2 TGTGCCAGCAGCTATCAGATGGGCAGGGGAGGGGATACGCAGTATTTT CASSYQMGRGGDTQYF
- - TRBJ1-1 TRBV5-1 TGCGCCAGCACCAAAAAGGGGGACACTGAAGCTTTCTTT CASTKKGDTEAFF
TRBD1 - TRBJ1-4 TRBV5-1 TGCGCCAGCAGCATCACAGGGGGCCTAGCTAATGAAAAACTGTTTTTT CASSITGGLANEKLFF
- few TRBJ2-1 TRBV3-1/TRBV3-2 TGTGCCAGCAGCCCCTGGGAGTTGGATTACAATGAGCAGTTCTTC CASSPWELDYNEQFF
- - TRBJ2-5 TRBV5-1 TGCGCCAGCAGCGCAACAAACAGTGTAGAGACCCAGTACTTC CASSATNSVETQYF
- - TRBJ2-3 TRBV10-1 TGCGCCAGCAGTGAGCGCGGAGCCGCTGCTAGCACAGATACGCAGTATTTT CASSERGAAASTDTQYF
- once TRBJ1-2 TRBV28 TGTGCCAGCAGCAGCGGGGGGTTATTAAGCTACACCTTC CASSSGGLLSYTF
- - TRBJ1-4 TRBV6-5 TGTGCCAGCAGGGCGGAGGCAACTAATGAAAAACTGTTTTTT CASRAEATNEKLFF
- - TRBJ1-3 TRBV5-1 TGCGCCAGCAGCTTGGGAGGTGGTTGGGGAAACACCATATATTTT CASSLGGGWGNTIYF
- - TRBJ2-1 TRBV5-1 TGCGCCAGCAGCGAGGGACAAGACGAGCAGTTCTTC CASSEGQDEQFF
- - TRBJ1-1 TRBV3-1/TRBV3-2 TGTGCCAGCAGCCAAGGGGGGCCTGGGACTGAAGCTTTCTTT CASSQGGPGTEAFF
TRBD1 - TRBJ1-5 TRBV18 TGTGCCAGCTCGCTCGACAGGGGCGGCCAGCCCCAGCATTTT CASSLDRGGQPQHF